The 28 T cell receptor beta chains presented below share a single source sample, sequenced in a study of memory CD4+ T cells and cytomegalovirus serostatus. Single viable CD3+CD4+CD8-CD45RO+ cells were sorted as the memory CD4+ T cells. Only in-frame clones appear in the TCRdb table, and some are missing; sequencing was by immunoSEQ multiplex PCR. The sample holds about 75,000 clones; approximately 78% are singletons and the top ten take approximately 2.8%. The sequencing input was memory CD4+ T cells from blood. These receptors all stem from an adult in good health and CMV-seropositive.

The table lists this clone with a count of one. The chain combines TRBV5-1 with TRBJ2-2; the D gene is possibly TRBD1 (6 bases). CDR1 and CDR2 (germline): SGHRS, YFSETQ. Deletions cut 4 bases from V and 4 bases from J, with 11 bases between. CDR3 length equals 14 residues. The CDR3, as DNA: TGCGCCAGCAGCCTCACAGGGTCCACCGGGGAGCTGTTTTTT. Translation gives CASSLTGSTGELFF.

The chain has TRBV7-8 and TRBJ1-1; D remains ambiguous. The V end was cut by 3 bases, the J end by 0 bases, with 11 bases between. The CDR3 contains 15 residues. Per the germline V gene, CDR1 is SGHVS and CDR2 is FQNEAQ. CDR3 DNA: TGTGCCAGCAGCTTGAAGAGGGCGCTGAACACTGAAGCTTTCTTT. This sequence encodes CASSLKRALNTEAFF.

The sample holds a few counts of this clone. The gene calls are TRBV5-1 and TRBJ1-1; D not resolved. This CDR3 contains 15 residues. Germline V lookup: CDR1 SGHRS, CDR2 YFSETQ. Trimming left V 3 bases short and J 1 base short, with 13 bases between. CDR3 region: CASSSGPGENTEAFF. The CDR3 DNA sequence: TGCGCCAGCAGCTCGGGCCCCGGGGAGAACACTGAAGCTTTCTTT.

The rearrangement joins TRBV2 to TRBJ2-1; D is perhaps TRBD2 (6 bases). V was trimmed by 10 bases and J by 4 bases, leaving 17 bases between them. Germline CDR1 is SNHLY and CDR2 is FYNNEI. The CDR3 loop spans 14 amino acids. The CDR3 region has the DNA TGTGCCAACCCCCAGGAGCGGGTGTACAATGAGCAGTTCTTC. Its protein is CANPQERVYNEQFF. The full variable domain, completed using reference TRBV2 and TRBJ2-1, is EPEVTQTPSHQVTQMGQEVILRCVPISNHLYFYWYRQILGQKVEFLVSFYNNEISEKSEIFDDQFSVERPDGSNFTLKIRSTKLEDSAMYFCANPQERVYNEQFFGPGTRLTVL.

The V and J genes are TRBV5-1 and TRBJ2-1; D might be TRBD1 (5 bases). Germline values: CDR1 SGHRS, CDR2 YFSETQ. V was pared by 4 bases and J by 2 bases, with 10 bases between. The CDR3 has 14 amino acids. CDR3 sequence reads: CASSPPGTYNEQFF. CDR3 coding DNA: TGCGCCAGCAGCCCCCCAGGGACCTACAATGAGCAGTTCTTC.

The chain recombines TRBV11-2 with TRBJ1-1, with no clear D. CDR3 size: 17 residues. V was cut by 6 bases and J by 0 bases, with 20 bases left in between. Germline V gene data show CDR1 as SGHAT and CDR2 as FQNNGV. The CDR3 DNA reads TGTGCCAGCAGTACTAAAGGAGGGAAAACATTGAACACTGAAGCTTTCTTT. Protein product: CASSTKGGKTLNTEAFF.

This chain uses TRBV5-1 with TRBJ1-4; no reliable D call. V was pared by 0 bases and J by 5 bases, with 14 bases between. Germline V gene sequence: CDR1 SGHRS, CDR2 YFSETQ. The CDR3 consists of 16 residues. For the CDR3, the DNA is TGCGCCAGCAGCTTGGGCCACCTAATAGGAAATGAAAAACTGTTTTTT. As protein: CASSLGHLIGNEKLFF.

This rearrangement joins TRBV5-5 to TRBJ2-6, with D unclear. The CDR3 is 14 residues long. In germline, CDR1 is SGHKS, CDR2 YYEKEE (reference sequence). V was clipped by 7 bases and J by 0 bases, with 8 bases between them. Here the CDR3 DNA reads TGTGCCAGCGACCCCGGCTCTGGGGCCAACGTCCTGACTTTC. Translating gives CASDPGSGANVLTF. The entire variable domain, with the rest obtained from reference TRBV5-5 and TRBJ2-6, is as follows: DAGVTQSPTHLIKTRGQQVTLRCSPISGHKSVSWYQQVLGQGPQFIFQYYEKEERGRGNFPDRFSARQFPNYSSELNVNALLLGDSALYLCASDPGSGANVLTFGAGSRLTVL.

The genes are TRBV28 and TRBJ1-2, with 7 bases that match TRBD1. The V segment lost 3 bases and the J segment 5 bases; nucleotides outside the gene matches: 3. The germline gives CDR1 MDHEN, CDR2 SYDVKM. This CDR3 is built from 13 residues. The CDR3: CASSLGQFYGYTF. The CDR3 nucleotides read TGTGCCAGCAGTTTGGGACAGTTTTATGGCTACACCTTC.

This clone has at least ten counts. This sequence joins TRBV11-2 and TRBJ2-2, with D perhaps assigned TRBD1 or TRBD2 (6 bases each). CDR1 SGHAT and CDR2 FQNNGV come from the germline V gene. The CDR3 totals 17 residues. The V gene lost 4 bases and the J gene lost 1 base, with 16 bases spanning the gap. CDR3 DNA: TGTGCCAGCAGCTCGGGGGCAGGGGATGGGAACACCGGGGAGCTGTTTTTT. Its translation is CASSSGAGDGNTGELFF.

This clone was observed a few times. V gene TRBV2 combines with J gene TRBJ1-5, with TRBD1 as a possible D gene (5 bases). Germline CDR1 reads SNHLY; CDR2 reads FYNNEI. This CDR3 contains 13 residues. With 7 bases removed from V and 5 bases from J, the gap between germline ends came to 12 bases. The CDR3 is CASTGMGHQPQHF. DNA for the CDR3: TGTGCCAGCACTGGGATGGGACATCAGCCCCAGCATTTT. Full variable domain (missing parts from reference TRBV2 and TRBJ1-5): EPEVTQTPSHQVTQMGQEVILRCVPISNHLYFYWYRQILGQKVEFLVSFYNNEISEKSEIFDDQFSVERPDGSNFTLKIRSTKLEDSAMYFCASTGMGHQPQHFGDGTRLSIL.

This clone has more than one count but fewer than ten. The chain couples TRBV18 to TRBJ1-2; 7 positions match TRBD1. This CDR3 contains 13 residues. Germline CDR1 and CDR2: KGHSH and LQKENI. The junction had 7 bases not matched to a gene; V was cut back by 6 bases and J by 6 bases. The CDR3: CASSLDREHGYTF. The CDR3 coding sequence is TGTGCCAGCTCTCTCGACAGGGAGCATGGCTACACCTTC.

In its sample, this clone was seen a few times. The rearrangement uses TRBV29-1 and TRBJ2-2; 10 nucleotides match TRBD1. V trimming: 3 bases; J trimming: 7 bases; junction bases outside the gene matches: 8. The CDR3 contains 15 residues. Germline V gene lookup returns CDR1 SQVTM and CDR2 ANQGSEA. The DNA for the CDR3 is TGCAGCGTTGAGGTCCGACAGGGGGCCGACGGGGAGCTGTTTTTT. Translated, it gives CSVEVRQGADGELFF.

The gene calls are TRBV6-5 and TRBJ1-1, with D tentatively TRBD1 (5 bases). This CDR3 has 14 residues. The germline V gene encodes CDR1 MNHEY and CDR2 SVGAGI. V was trimmed by 0 bases and J by 6 bases, leaving 11 bases between them. CDR3 nucleotide sequence: TGTGCCAGCAGTTACTCCCAGGGTTGGGCTGAAGCTTTCTTT. As protein: CASSYSQGWAEAFF.

This chain uses TRBV7-2 with TRBJ2-5, with D possibly being TRBD2 (6 bases). V was shortened by 2 bases and J by 2 bases, with 12 bases between the two germline ends. The CDR3 spans 15 residues. Germline-derived CDR1 and CDR2 are SGHTA and FQGNSA. CDR3 in amino acids: CASSLFAGRQETQYF. In DNA form, the CDR3 reads TGTGCCAGCAGCTTATTCGCGGGGCGACAAGAGACCCAGTACTTC.

The chain links TRBV28 to TRBJ2-7; D is undetermined. Trimming shortened V by 7 bases and J by 4 bases, and 5 bases separated the two germline ends. This CDR3 comprises 10 residues. Germline V CDR1 and CDR2: MDHEN, SYDVKM. The CDR3 DNA reads as TGTGCCAGCAAGCGTTACGAGCAGTACTTC. The encoded protein is CASKRYEQYF.

In this sample, this clone turned up a few times. The chain uses TRBV18 and TRBJ1-1; D gene uncertain. The germline V and J ends were trimmed by 3 bases and 4 bases, with 18 bases remaining between them. Germline CDR1 KGHSH, CDR2 LQKENI. The CDR3 length is 16 residues. CDR3 amino acids: CASSPPVGTYATEAFF. The CDR3 nucleotides read TGTGCCAGCTCACCTCCCGTAGGCACCTACGCCACTGAAGCTTTCTTT. Based on the CDR3 plus reference TRBV18 and TRBJ1-1, the full variable domain is NAGVMQNPRHLVRRRGQEARLRCSPMKGHSHVYWYRQLPEEGLKFMVYLQKENIIDESGMPKERFSAEFPKEGPSILRIQQVVRGDSAAYFCASSPPVGTYATEAFFGQGTRLTVV.

The rearrangement links TRBV11-3 to TRBJ1-1, with D possibly matching TRBD1 (6 bases). V was pared by 2 bases and J by 3 bases, with 13 bases between. Looked up from germline, CDR1 is SGHNT and CDR2 is YENEEA. This CDR3 contains 15 residues. CDR3 loop: CASSLTGLVYTEAFF. The CDR3 nucleotides read TGTGCCAGCAGCTTAACAGGGCTTGTGTACACTGAAGCTTTCTTT.

V and J are TRBV11-3 and TRBJ2-2; D not resolved. Germline V lookup: CDR1 SGHNT, CDR2 YENEEA. The CDR3 totals 13 residues. Trimming cost V 1 base and J 6 bases, with 6 bases left between them. Written as DNA, the CDR3 is TGTGCCAGCAGCTTAGGGTGGGCCGGGGAGCTGTTTTTT. It codes for CASSLGWAGELFF. The variable domain in full, completed from reference TRBV11-3 and TRBJ2-2, reads EAGVVQSPRYKIIEKKQPVAFWCNPISGHNTLYWYLQNLGQGPELLIRYENEEAVDDSQLPKDRFSAERLKGVDSTLKIQPAELGDSAVYLCASSLGWAGELFFGEGSRLTVL.

The V call is TRBV7-9, the J call TRBJ2-2, with D possibly being TRBD2 (5 bases). V was clipped by 5 bases and J by 5 bases, with 27 bases between them. The CDR3 is made up of 19 amino acids. The germline V gene encodes CDR1 SEHNR and CDR2 FQNEAQ (reference sequence). The CDR3 is CASSRTLNLLAVVTGELFF. Written as DNA, the CDR3 is TGTGCCAGCAGCCGAACCCTTAACCTCCTAGCAGTGGTGACCGGGGAGCTGTTTTTT.

This clone has just one count. J is TRBJ2-2 and V is TRBV7-9; the match to TRBD2 covers 8 bases. Per the germline V gene, CDR1 is SEHNR and CDR2 is FQNEAQ (reference sequence). The CDR3 runs to 18 residues. Trimming removed 5 bases from V and 0 bases from J; junction bases left unmatched: 11. The CDR3 reads CASSPPSGPVANTGELFF. The CDR3 coding sequence is TGTGCCAGCAGCCCGCCTAGCGGGCCCGTCGCGAACACCGGGGAGCTGTTTTTT. The whole variable domain, remainder taken from reference TRBV7-9 and TRBJ2-2, is DTGVSQNPRHKITKRGQNVTFRCDPISEHNRLYWYRQTLGQGPEFLTYFQNEAQLEKSRLLSDRFSAERPKGSFSTLEIQRTEQGDSAMYLCASSPPSGPVANTGELFFGEGSRLTVL.

This clone occurred a few times. The chain is built from TRBV5-1 and TRBJ2-5, with D possibly being TRBD2 (6 bases). The CDR3 extends over 14 amino acids. Per germline, CDR1 SGHRS and CDR2 YFSETQ. The V end lost 0 bases, the J end lost 3 bases, and 9 bases lay between the germline ends. CDR3 residues: CASSLGGGEETQYF. CDR3 DNA sequence: TGCGCCAGCAGCTTGGGGGGCGGGGAAGAGACCCAGTACTTC. Together with reference TRBV5-1 and TRBJ2-5, the CDR3 gives the full variable domain: KAGVTQTPRYLIKTRGQQVTLSCSPISGHRSVSWYQQTPGQGLQFLFEYFSETQRNKGNFPGRFSGRQFSNSRSEMNVSTLELGDSALYLCASSLGGGEETQYFGPGTRLLVL.

The V call is TRBV2, the J call TRBJ1-3, with D possibly TRBD1 on 6 matching bases. The V end was cut by 10 bases, the J end by 2 bases, with 12 bases between. CDR1 is SNHLY and CDR2 is FYNNEI in the germline V gene. This CDR3 contains 13 residues. The CDR3 loop reads CAILRTAGNTIYF. CDR3 in DNA: TGTGCCATCCTCCGGACAGCTGGAAACACCATATATTTT. The full variable domain, rest sourced from reference TRBV2 and TRBJ1-3, is EPEVTQTPSHQVTQMGQEVILRCVPISNHLYFYWYRQILGQKVEFLVSFYNNEISEKSEIFDDQFSVERPDGSNFTLKIRSTKLEDSAMYFCAILRTAGNTIYFGEGSWLTVV.

This clone was picked up one time. V gene TRBV28 combines with J gene TRBJ1-2; weak D call: TRBD1 (5 bases). The CDR3 consists of 13 residues. Germline CDR1 MDHEN, CDR2 SYDVKM. V was pared by 3 bases and J by 4 bases, with 9 bases between. The CDR3: CASSFGGAYGYTF. The DNA of the CDR3 is TGTGCCAGCAGTTTCGGAGGGGCCTATGGCTACACCTTC.

This sequence joins TRBV2 and TRBJ1-2; 9 bases match TRBD1. The V segment lost 7 bases and the J segment 8 bases; nucleotides outside the gene matches: 17. Germline assignment: CDR1 SNHLY and CDR2 FYNNEI. The CDR3 is made up of 16 amino acids. The CDR3 DNA sequence: TGTGCCAGCACCACACCCCTATATACAGGGGGCGGAGGCTACACCTTC. Its translation is CASTTPLYTGGGGYTF.

This clone occurred once. The chain links TRBV9 to TRBJ1-5; a weak D match, TRBD1 (6 bases). The length of the CDR3 is 16 residues. Germline loops: CDR1 SGDLS, CDR2 YYNGEE. The ends were cut back, 0 bases at V and 2 bases at J, with 12 bases in the middle. DNA for the CDR3: TGTGCCAGCAGCGTAGAGGGGGTTCGGGGCAATCAGCCCCAGCATTTT. It is translated as CASSVEGVRGNQPQHF.

V and J are TRBV7-9 and TRBJ1-2, with 8 bases fitting TRBD1. Trimming at V came to 7 bases and at J to 4 bases, leaving 17 bases not matched to a gene. From germline, CDR1 is SEHNR and CDR2 FQNEAQ (reference sequence). The CDR3 consists of 17 residues. CDR3 bases: TGTGCCAGCACCGTTGACAGGGGCCCGACTCCGGGCTATGGCTACACCTTC. This codes for CASTVDRGPTPGYGYTF.

This CDR3 is CASSISTSRFTDTQYF. The DNA of the CDR3 is TGTGCCAGTAGTATCTCGACTAGCCGTTTCACAGATACGCAGTATTTT. The rearrangement uses TRBV19 and TRBJ2-3; 7 bases fit TRBD2. The CDR3 loop spans 16 amino acids. V was pared by 3 bases and J by 2 bases, with 8 bases of the junction left unmatched. Germline CDR1 LNHDA, CDR2 SQIVND (reference sequence).